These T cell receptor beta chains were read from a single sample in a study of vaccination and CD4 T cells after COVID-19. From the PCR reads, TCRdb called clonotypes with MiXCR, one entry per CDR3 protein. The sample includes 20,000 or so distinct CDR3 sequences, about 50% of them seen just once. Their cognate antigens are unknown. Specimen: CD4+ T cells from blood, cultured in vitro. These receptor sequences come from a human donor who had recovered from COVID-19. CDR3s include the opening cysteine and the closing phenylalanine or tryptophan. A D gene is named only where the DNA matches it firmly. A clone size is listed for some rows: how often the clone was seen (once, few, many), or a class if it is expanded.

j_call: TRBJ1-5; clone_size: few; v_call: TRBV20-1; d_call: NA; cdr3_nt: TGCAGTGCTAGGAGGGGGGGTGGCGATCAGCCCCAGCATTTT; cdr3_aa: CSARRGGGDQPQHF
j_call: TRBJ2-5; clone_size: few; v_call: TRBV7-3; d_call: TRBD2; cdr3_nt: TGTGCCAGCAGCCGGACTAGCGGGCCTCAAGAGACCCAGTACTTC; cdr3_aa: CASSRTSGPQETQYF
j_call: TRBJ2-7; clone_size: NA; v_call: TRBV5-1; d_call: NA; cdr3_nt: TGCGCCAGCAGCTTGACAGGGTCAGGCGAGCAGTACTTC; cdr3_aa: CASSLTGSGEQYF
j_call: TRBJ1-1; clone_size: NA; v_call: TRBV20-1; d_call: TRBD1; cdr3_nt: TGCAGTGCTAGAGACAGGGGACAGGGTAACACTGAAGCTTTCTTT; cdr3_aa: CSARDRGQGNTEAFF
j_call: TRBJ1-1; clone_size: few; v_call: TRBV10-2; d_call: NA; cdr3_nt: TGTGCCAGCAGTCAAGGGGGATGGACGAACCCTGAAGCTTTCTTT; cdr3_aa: CASSQGGWTNPEAFF
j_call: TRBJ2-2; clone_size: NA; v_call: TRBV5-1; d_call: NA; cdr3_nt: TGCGCCAGCAGCAGTGGCGCGACGGTGTACAGTGGCACCGGGGAGCTGTTTTTT; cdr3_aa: CASSSGATVYSGTGELFF
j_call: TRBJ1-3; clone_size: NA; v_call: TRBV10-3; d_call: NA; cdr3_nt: TGTGCCATCAGGGCCTCCATTTTATCTGGAAACACCATATATTTT; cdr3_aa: CAIRASILSGNTIYF
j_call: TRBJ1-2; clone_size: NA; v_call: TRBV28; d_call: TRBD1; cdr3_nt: TGTGCCAGCCGACAGGGAACCTCCACTTGGGGCTACACCTTC; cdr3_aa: CASRQGTSTWGYTF
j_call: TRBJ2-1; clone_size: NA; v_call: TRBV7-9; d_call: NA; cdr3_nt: TGTGCCAGCAGCTCGGGACTTGATTACAATGAGCAGTTCTTC; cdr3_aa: CASSSGLDYNEQFF
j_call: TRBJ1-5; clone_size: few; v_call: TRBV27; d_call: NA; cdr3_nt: TGTGCCAGCAGTTTACAGGGAAGTCAGCCCCAGCATTTT; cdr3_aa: CASSLQGSQPQHF
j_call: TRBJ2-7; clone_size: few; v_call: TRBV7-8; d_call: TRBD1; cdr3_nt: TGTGCCAGCAGCCACCGTCGGACAGGGGGGTACGAGCAGTACTTC; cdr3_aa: CASSHRRTGGYEQYF
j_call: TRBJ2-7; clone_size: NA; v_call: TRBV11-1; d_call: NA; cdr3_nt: TGTGCCAGCAGCAAAGATAAGTTATCCTACGAGCAGTACTTC; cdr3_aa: CASSKDKLSYEQYF
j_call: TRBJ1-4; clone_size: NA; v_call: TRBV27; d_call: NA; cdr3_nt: TGTGCCAGCAGCACTACCGGGGGACTCCCTAATGAAAAACTGTTTTTT; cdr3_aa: CASSTTGGLPNEKLFF
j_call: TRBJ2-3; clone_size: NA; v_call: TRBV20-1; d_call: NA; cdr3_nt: TGCAGCGTTCGAATTCACAGCACAGATACGCAGTATTTT; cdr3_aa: CSVRIHSTDTQYF
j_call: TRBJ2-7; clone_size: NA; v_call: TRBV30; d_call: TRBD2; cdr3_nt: TGTGCCTGGAGTAGGCGGGGGACCTACGAGCAGTACTTC; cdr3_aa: CAWSRRGTYEQYF
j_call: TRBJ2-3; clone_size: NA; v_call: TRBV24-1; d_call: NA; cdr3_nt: TGTGCCACCAGTGACCCGAGCACAGATACGCAGTATTTT; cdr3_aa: CATSDPSTDTQYF
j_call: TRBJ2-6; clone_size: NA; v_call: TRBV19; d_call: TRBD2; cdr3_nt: TGTGCCAGTATGAGCGGGAGGGTTAGCTCTGGGGCCAACGTCCTGACTTTC; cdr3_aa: CASMSGRVSSGANVLTF
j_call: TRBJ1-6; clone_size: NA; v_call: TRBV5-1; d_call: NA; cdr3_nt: TGCGCCAGCAGCTTGGCCGTTGAGGGGCGTGGGAATTCACCCCTCCACTTT; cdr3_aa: CASSLAVEGRGNSPLHF
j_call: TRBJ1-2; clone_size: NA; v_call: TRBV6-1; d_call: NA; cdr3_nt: TGTGCCAGCTGTGCGAGGAGGCAGTCTAACTATGGCTACACCTTC; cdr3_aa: CASCARRQSNYGYTF
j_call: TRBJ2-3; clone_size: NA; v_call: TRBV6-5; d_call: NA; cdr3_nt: TGTGCCAGCAGTTACTCGATTGGGGTAACAGATACGCAGTATTTT; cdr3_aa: CASSYSIGVTDTQYF
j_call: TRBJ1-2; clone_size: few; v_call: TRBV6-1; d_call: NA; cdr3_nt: TGTGCCAGCAGTGAAGGCGGAGGGTCTATGCTAAGCTACACCTTC; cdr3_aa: CASSEGGGSMLSYTF
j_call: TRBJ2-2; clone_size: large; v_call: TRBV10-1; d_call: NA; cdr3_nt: TGCGCCAGCAGTGAGAGACCAGGACGGGAGCTGTTTTTT; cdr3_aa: CASSERPGRELFF
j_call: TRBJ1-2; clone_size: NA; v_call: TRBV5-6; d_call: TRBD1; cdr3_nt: TGTGCCAGCAGCTTGGTGACAGGGGATGGCTACACCTTC; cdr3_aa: CASSLVTGDGYTF
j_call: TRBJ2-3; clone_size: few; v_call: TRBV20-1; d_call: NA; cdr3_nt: TGCAGTGCTAGGACCGGGAGCGGCGATACGCAGTATTTT; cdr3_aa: CSARTGSGDTQYF